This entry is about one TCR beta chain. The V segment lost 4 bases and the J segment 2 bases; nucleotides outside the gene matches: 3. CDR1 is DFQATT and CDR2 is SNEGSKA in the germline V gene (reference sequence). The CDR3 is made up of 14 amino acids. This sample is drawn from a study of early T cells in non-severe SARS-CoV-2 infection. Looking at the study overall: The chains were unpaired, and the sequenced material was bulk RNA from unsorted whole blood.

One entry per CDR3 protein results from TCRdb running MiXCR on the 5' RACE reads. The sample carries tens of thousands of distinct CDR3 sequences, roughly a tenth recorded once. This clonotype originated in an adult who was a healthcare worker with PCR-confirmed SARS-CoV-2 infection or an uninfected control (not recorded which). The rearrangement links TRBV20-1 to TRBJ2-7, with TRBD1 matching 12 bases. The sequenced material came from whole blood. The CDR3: CSATGTGGAYEQYF. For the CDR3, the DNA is TGCAGTGCTACCGGGACAGGGGGCGCCTACGAGCAGTACTTC.